Shown below are 17 T cell receptor beta chains from a single sample sequenced in a study of blood T cells in healthy people across ages. For the second PCR, which ran for roughly 6 to 11 cycles, a sample-barcoded 5' primer and a J-beta primer mix were used. Via MiXCR, TCRdb re-called the 5' RACE reads, giving one row per CDR3 protein. The sample yields hundreds of thousands of distinct CDR3 sequences, around 50% seen once. Sequencing was done on a sample of blood. These TCRs come from a man in his forties in good health.

This clonotype showed up many times. The chain recombines TRBV7-2 with TRBJ2-5; maybe TRBD2 (6 bases). V gave up 5 bases and J gave up 2 bases, with 12 bases separating them. There are 14 residues in the CDR3. Germline-derived CDR1 and CDR2 are SGHTA and FQGNSA. CDR3 in amino acids: CASSPTGAQETQYF. The CDR3 DNA is TGTGCCAGCAGCCCCACGGGAGCGCAAGAGACCCAGTACTTC.

The DNA for the CDR3 is TGCAGCGTTGAAATCCGGGGGCGAGGAGATACGCAGTATTTT. It encodes CSVEIRGRGDTQYF. The chain links TRBV29-1 to TRBJ2-3; D may be TRBD1 or TRBD2 (6 bases each). This CDR3 has 14 amino acids. CDR1 and CDR2 from the germline V gene are SQVTM and ANQGSEA. V lost 2 bases, J lost 5 bases, and 14 bases lay in between.

The chain employs TRBV6-6 and TRBJ2-3; maybe TRBD2 (7 bases). Trimming shortened V by 8 bases and J by 6 bases, and 15 bases separated the two germline ends. The length of the CDR3 is 13 residues. The V gene's germline CDR1 is MNHNY and CDR2 SVGAGI (reference sequence). The CDR3 DNA is TGTGCCAGCGGAGCGGGAAGGGGGGATACGCAGTATTTT. Translating it yields CASGAGRGDTQYF.

This rearrangement joins TRBV6-1 to TRBJ2-5; 8 bases map to TRBD2. The CDR3 totals 18 residues. V lost 6 bases to trimming and J lost 11 bases; unmatched junction nucleotides: 26. The germline CDR1 and CDR2 sequences are MNHNS and SASEGT. CDR3 in DNA: TGTGCCAGCAGCCCCCCCCCCGCGGGGGGAGACTATTACAATGAGCAGTACTTC. It encodes CASSPPPAGGDYYNEQYF.

This chain links TRBV24-1 with TRBJ2-7, with D perhaps matching TRBD2 (7 bases). V dropped 4 bases and J dropped 3 bases, with 15 bases sitting between them. CDR1 KGHDR and CDR2 SFDVKD come from the germline V gene. The CDR3 is made up of 15 amino acids. CDR3 coding DNA: TGTGCCACCAGTGAGGGGGGGACAAAGATCTACGAGCAGTACTTC. The encoded protein is CATSEGGTKIYEQYF.

The chain couples TRBV11-2 to TRBJ2-7; D is unclear. This CDR3 comprises 16 residues. Germline-derived CDR1 and CDR2 are SGHAT and FQNNGV. Trimming cost V 5 bases and J 2 bases, with 19 bases left between them. The chain's CDR3 is CASSRKPELSPYEQYF. CDR3 coding DNA: TGTGCCAGCAGCCGAAAACCAGAACTTTCCCCCTACGAGCAGTACTTC.

The V gene is TRBV24-1, the J gene TRBJ2-5; D gene uncertain. CDR3 length: 12 residues. In germline, CDR1 is KGHDR, CDR2 SFDVKD. The V and J ends lost 5 bases and 3 bases respectively, with 6 bases between them. This CDR3 is CATSVGKETQYF. In DNA form, the CDR3 reads TGTGCCACCAGTGTGGGGAAAGAGACCCAGTACTTC.

V usage is TRBV3-1 and J usage is TRBJ2-5; D gene uncertain. Trimming removed 2 bases at V and 5 bases at J, with 9 bases between. Germline loops: CDR1 LGHDT, CDR2 YNNKEL (reference sequence). This CDR3 has 13 residues. CDR3 sequence reads: CASSQPGLETQYF. CDR3 coding DNA: TGTGCCAGCAGCCAACCCGGTTTGGAGACCCAGTACTTC.

In its sample, this clonotype was seen a few times. The chain recombines TRBV27 with TRBJ2-5; the D call may be TRBD1 or TRBD2 (6 bases each). The closer fit of TRBJ2-7 to the DNA end suggests the J call may be wrong. Germline V CDR1 and CDR2: MNHEY, SMNVEV (reference sequence). This CDR3 has 13 amino acids. The CDR3 protein is CASRVRGPDEQYF. CDR3 DNA sequence: TGTGCCAGCAGAGTTCGGGGGCCTGACGAGCAGTACTTC.

The chain uses TRBV5-8 and TRBJ2-5; 8 bases align to TRBD1. The CDR3 length is 16 residues. V lost 0 bases and J lost 5; bases outside the gene matches: 9. Per the germline V gene, CDR1 is SGHTS and CDR2 is YDEGEE. This CDR3 is CASSLGQQGAWETQYF. CDR3 nucleotides: TGTGCCAGCAGCTTGGGTCAGCAGGGGGCTTGGGAGACCCAGTACTTC.

The chain has TRBV28 and TRBJ1-2; a weak D match, TRBD1 (6 bases). CDR3 length equals 14 residues. V lost 10 bases and J 5 bases, leaving 20 bases between the germline ends. Germline assignment: CDR1 MDHEN and CDR2 SYDVKM. The DNA of the CDR3 is TGTGCCACCCGCTCCAGGACAGTTCCTTATGGCTACACCTTC. Residues: CATRSRTVPYGYTF.

J is TRBJ2-3 and V is TRBV5-1; TRBD2 is a possible D gene (7 bases). V dropped 6 bases and J dropped 5 bases, with 16 bases sitting between them. The V gene's germline CDR1 is SGHRS and CDR2 YFSETQ. The CDR3 sequence is 14 residues long. The CDR3 nucleotides are TGCGCCAGCAAGGAGGGGGGGGCGAAAGATACGCAGTATTTT. It specifies CASKEGGAKDTQYF.

This chain joins TRBV20-1 and TRBJ2-7; 9 positions agree with TRBD2. The J call is uncertain, as TRBJ2-5 better fits the DNA end. The length of the CDR3 is 15 residues. CDR1 and CDR2 (germline): DFQATT, SNEGSKA (reference sequence). The CDR3 spells CSALDDTAGGETQYF. The DNA for the CDR3 is TGCAGTGCTCTCGACGACACCGCGGGGGGGGAGACCCAGTACTTC.

V is TRBV7-9 and J is TRBJ1-2; the match to TRBD1 covers 7 bases. Per the germline V gene, CDR1 is SEHNR and CDR2 is FQNEAQ (reference sequence). This CDR3 region has 14 residues. V lost 5 bases to trimming and J lost 2 bases; unmatched junction nucleotides: 5. CDR3 amino acids: CASSPDRENYGYTF. CDR3 in DNA: TGTGCCAGCAGCCCCGACAGGGAGAACTATGGCTACACCTTC.

The genes are TRBV5-8 and TRBJ2-5, with 7 bases aligning to TRBD2. Judging by the DNA end, TRBJ2-7 fits better; the J call may be wrong. The CDR3 extends over 14 amino acids. The germline V gene has CDR1 SGHTS and CDR2 YDEGEE. Here the CDR3 reads CASPSGSGNYEQYF. The CDR3 DNA sequence: TGTGCCAGCCCCAGTGGGAGCGGGAACTACGAGCAGTACTTC.

This chain uses TRBV2 with TRBJ2-7; D is tentatively TRBD1 or TRBD2 (5 bases each). Germline values: CDR1 SNHLY, CDR2 FYNNEI. The CDR3 consists of 14 residues. V was trimmed by 5 bases and J by 0 bases, leaving 11 bases between them. CDR3 DNA sequence: TGTGCCAGCAGTACACGGGACGGCTCCTACGAGCAGTACTTC. It codes for CASSTRDGSYEQYF.

This clonotype was counted many times. The V and J genes are TRBV29-1 and TRBJ1-2; D is uncertain. CDR1 is SQVTM, CDR2 ANQGSEA, per germline. Deletions cut 4 bases from V and 4 bases from J, with 10 bases between. The CDR3 totals 12 residues. CDR3 region: CSVGGDTYGYTF. DNA for the CDR3: TGCAGCGTTGGCGGGGATACCTATGGCTACACCTTC.